Presented here are 4 T cell receptor beta chains from one specimen sequenced in a study of siplizumab effects on memory and regulatory T cells. Clones were read by immunoSEQ multiplex PCR, and TCRdb kept only the in-frame ones, dropping some. The sample includes fewer than 65,000 clones, 93% of them seen just once. Sequencing was carried out using CD8+ T cells sorted from blood. Every receptor here comes from a human donor in good health.

This chain links TRBV7-7 with TRBJ2-7; unclear D gene. The length of the CDR3 is 13 residues. CDR1 SSHAT and CDR2 FNYEAQ come from the germline V gene (reference sequence). V was pared by 1 base and J by 3 bases, with 7 bases between. CDR3 DNA sequence: TGTGCCAGCAGCTTAGTCTTGAACTACGAGCAGTACTTC. Translating gives CASSLVLNYEQYF.

The chain couples TRBV6-1 to TRBJ1-1; no clear D gene. The CDR3 contains 18 residues. Germline assignment: CDR1 MNHNS and CDR2 SASEGT. Trimming shortened V by 0 bases and J by 0 bases, and 17 bases separated the two germline ends. This CDR3 reads CASSEAGRPDGLNTEAFF. CDR3 in DNA: TGTGCCAGCAGTGAAGCCGGGAGACCGGACGGACTGAACACTGAAGCTTTCTTT.

V gene TRBV6-4 combines with J gene TRBJ2-3, with 10 bases lining up with TRBD2. Germline CDR1 and CDR2: MRHNA and SNTAGT. J lost 1 base, V lost 3 bases, and 4 bases had no gene match. The CDR3 has 16 residues. The CDR3 region has the DNA TGTGCCAGCAGTGATACCGGGACTAGCGGCACAGATACGCAGTATTTT. As protein: CASSDTGTSGTDTQYF.

The J gene is TRBJ2-7, the V gene TRBV7-7; 9 nucleotides align to TRBD1. CDR3 length: 15 residues. The V gene end was trimmed by 3 bases and the J gene end by 5 bases; junction bases not matched to a gene: 8. Germline loops: CDR1 SSHAT, CDR2 FNYEAQ (reference sequence). CDR3 loop: CASSFRDRESHEQYF. The DNA for the CDR3 is TGTGCCAGCAGCTTCCGGGACAGGGAATCCCACGAGCAGTACTTC.